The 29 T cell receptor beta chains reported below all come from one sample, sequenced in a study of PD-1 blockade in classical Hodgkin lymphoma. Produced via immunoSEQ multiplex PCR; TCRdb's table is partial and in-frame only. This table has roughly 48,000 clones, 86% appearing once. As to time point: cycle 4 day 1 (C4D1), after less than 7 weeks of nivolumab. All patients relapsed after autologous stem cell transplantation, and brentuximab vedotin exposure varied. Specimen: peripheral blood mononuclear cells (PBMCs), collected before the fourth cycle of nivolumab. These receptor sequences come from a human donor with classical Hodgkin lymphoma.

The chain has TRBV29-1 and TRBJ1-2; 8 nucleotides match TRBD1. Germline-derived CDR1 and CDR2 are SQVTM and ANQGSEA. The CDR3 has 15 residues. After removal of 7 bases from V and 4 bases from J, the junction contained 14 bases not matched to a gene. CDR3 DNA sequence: TGCAGCGCCGTGAGAGCTTGGGACAGGAGCTATGGCTACACCTTC. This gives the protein CSAVRAWDRSYGYTF.

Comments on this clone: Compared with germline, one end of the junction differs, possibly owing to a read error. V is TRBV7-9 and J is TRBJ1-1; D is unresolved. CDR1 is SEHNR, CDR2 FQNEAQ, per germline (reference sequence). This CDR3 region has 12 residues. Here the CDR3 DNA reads TGTGCCAGCACCTTAAGCCCCAGTGAAGCTTTCTTT. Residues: CASTLSPSEAFF.

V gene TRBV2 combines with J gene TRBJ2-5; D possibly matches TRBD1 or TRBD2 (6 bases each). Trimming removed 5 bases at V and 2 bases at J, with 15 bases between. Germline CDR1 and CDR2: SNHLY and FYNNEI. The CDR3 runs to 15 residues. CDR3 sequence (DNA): TGTGCCAGCAGTTCACAGGGAAGCGGGCAAGAGACCCAGTACTTC. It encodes CASSSQGSGQETQYF.

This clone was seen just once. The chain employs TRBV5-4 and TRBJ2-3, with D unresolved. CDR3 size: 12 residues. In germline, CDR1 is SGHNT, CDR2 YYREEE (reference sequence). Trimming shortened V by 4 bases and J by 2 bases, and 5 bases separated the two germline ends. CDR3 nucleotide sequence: TGTGCCAGCAGCCAGGACACAGATACGCAGTATTTT. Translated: CASSQDTDTQYF.

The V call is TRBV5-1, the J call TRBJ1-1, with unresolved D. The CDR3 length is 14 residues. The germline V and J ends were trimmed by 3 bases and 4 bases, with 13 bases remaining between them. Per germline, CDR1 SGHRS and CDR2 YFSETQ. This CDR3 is CASSSEGMTTEAFF. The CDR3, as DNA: TGCGCCAGCAGCTCTGAAGGTATGACCACTGAAGCTTTCTTT.

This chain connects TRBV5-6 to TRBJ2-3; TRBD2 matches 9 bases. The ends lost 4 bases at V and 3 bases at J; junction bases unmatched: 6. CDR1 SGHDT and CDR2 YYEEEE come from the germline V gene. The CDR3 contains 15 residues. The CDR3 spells CASSTGLARTDTQYF. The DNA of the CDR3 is TGTGCCAGCAGCACTGGACTAGCGCGAACAGATACGCAGTATTTT.

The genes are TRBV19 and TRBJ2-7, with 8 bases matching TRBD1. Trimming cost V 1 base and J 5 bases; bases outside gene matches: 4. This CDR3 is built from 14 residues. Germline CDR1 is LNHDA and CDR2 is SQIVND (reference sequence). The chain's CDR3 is CASSIGDRNNEQYF. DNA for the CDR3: TGTGCCAGTAGTATAGGGGACAGGAACAACGAGCAGTACTTC.

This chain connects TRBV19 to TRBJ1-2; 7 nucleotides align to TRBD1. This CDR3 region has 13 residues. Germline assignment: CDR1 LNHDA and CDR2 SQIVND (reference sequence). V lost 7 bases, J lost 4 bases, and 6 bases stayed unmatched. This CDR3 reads CASTRQGVYGYTF. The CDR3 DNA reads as TGTGCCAGTACGCGACAGGGAGTCTATGGCTACACCTTC.

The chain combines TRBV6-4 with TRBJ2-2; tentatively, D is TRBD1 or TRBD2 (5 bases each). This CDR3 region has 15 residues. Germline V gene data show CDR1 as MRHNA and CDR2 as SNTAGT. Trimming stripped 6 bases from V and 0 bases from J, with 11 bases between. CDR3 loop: CASSPGRANTGELFF. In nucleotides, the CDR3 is TGTGCCAGCAGCCCGGGACGGGCGAACACCGGGGAGCTGTTTTTT.

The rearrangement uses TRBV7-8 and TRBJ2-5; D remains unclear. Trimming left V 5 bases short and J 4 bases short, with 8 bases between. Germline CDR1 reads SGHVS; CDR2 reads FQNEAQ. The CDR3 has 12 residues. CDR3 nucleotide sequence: TGTGCCAGCAGCCTACCGACAGAGACCCAGTACTTC. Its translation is CASSLPTETQYF.

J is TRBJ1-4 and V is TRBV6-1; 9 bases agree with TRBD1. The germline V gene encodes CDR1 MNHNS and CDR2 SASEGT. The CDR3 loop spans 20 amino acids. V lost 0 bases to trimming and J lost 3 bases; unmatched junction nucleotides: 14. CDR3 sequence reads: CASSEAPGTGTIRANEKLFF. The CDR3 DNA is TGTGCCAGCAGTGAAGCCCCCGGGACAGGGACCATAAGGGCTAATGAAAAACTGTTTTTT.

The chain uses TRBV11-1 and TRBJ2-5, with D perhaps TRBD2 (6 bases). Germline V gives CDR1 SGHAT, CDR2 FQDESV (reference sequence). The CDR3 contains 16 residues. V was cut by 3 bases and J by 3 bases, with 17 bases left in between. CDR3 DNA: TGTGCCAGCAGCTTTACTAGCAGGCCGCAGAAAGAGACCCAGTACTTC. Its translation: CASSFTSRPQKETQYF.

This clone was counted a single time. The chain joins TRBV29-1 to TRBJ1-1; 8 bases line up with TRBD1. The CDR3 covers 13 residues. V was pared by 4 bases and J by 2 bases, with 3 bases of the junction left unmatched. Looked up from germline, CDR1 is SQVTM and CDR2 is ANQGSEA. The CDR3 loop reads CSVGTGHNTEAFF. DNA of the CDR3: TGCAGCGTTGGGACAGGGCACAACACTGAAGCTTTCTTT.

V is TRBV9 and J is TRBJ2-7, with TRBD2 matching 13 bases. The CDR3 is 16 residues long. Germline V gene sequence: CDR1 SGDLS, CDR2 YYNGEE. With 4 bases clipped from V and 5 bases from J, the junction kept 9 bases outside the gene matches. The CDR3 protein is CASSPRTSGSLDEQYF. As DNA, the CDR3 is TGTGCCAGCAGCCCTCGGACTAGCGGGAGTCTAGACGAGCAGTACTTC.

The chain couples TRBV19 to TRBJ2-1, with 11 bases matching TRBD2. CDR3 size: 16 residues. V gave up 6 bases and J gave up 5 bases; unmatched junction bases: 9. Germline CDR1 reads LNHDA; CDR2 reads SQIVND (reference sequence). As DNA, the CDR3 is TGTGCCAGTAGAACCCAGGGTAGCGGGGGGGACAATGAGCAGTTCTTC. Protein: CASRTQGSGGDNEQFF. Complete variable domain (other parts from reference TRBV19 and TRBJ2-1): DGGITQSPKYLFRKEGQNVTLSCEQNLNHDAMYWYRQDPGQGLRLIYYSQIVNDFQKGDIAEGYSVSREKKESFPLTVTSAQKNPTAFYLCASRTQGSGGDNEQFFGPGTRLTVL.

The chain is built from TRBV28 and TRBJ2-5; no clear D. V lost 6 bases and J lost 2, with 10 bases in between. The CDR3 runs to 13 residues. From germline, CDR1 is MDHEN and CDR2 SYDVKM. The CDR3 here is CASSTMPQETQYF. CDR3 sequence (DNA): TGTGCCAGCAGCACAATGCCGCAAGAGACCCAGTACTTC.

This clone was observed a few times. CDR3 sequence reads: CASRLEATRDSYEQYF. CDR3 sequence (DNA): TGTGCAAGTCGCTTAGAGGCAACTAGGGACTCCTACGAGCAGTACTTC. The chain has TRBV12-2 and TRBJ2-7; the table calls TRBD2, which could not be checked here. TRBV12-2 is a documented pseudogene. The CDR3 sequence is 16 residues long.

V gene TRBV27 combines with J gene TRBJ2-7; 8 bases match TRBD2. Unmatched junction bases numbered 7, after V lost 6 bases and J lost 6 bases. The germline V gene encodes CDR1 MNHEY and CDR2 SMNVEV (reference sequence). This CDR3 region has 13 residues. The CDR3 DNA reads TGTGCCAGCAGCGGGAGGGCCGGGGTCGAGCAGTACTTC. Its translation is CASSGRAGVEQYF.

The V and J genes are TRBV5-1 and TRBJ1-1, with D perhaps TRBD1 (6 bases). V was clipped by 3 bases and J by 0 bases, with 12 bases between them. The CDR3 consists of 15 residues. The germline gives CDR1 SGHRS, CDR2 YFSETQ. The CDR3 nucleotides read TGCGCCAGCAGCTGGAGGGGGGGCTTGAACACTGAAGCTTTCTTT. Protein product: CASSWRGGLNTEAFF.

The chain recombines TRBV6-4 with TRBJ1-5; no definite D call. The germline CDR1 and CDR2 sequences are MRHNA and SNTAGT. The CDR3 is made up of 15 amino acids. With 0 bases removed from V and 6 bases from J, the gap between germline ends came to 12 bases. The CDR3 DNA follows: TGTGCCAGCAGTGACTCGAAGTACCCGCCTCAGCCCCAGCATTTT. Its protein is CASSDSKYPPQPQHF.

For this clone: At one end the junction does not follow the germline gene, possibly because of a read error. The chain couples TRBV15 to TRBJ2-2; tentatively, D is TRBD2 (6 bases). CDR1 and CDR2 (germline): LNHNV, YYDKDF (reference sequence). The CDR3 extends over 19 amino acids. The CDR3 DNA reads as TGTGCCACCAGCCGAGACCCGCCGGGAGCGATGGGACGGGGCGGGGAGCTGTTTTTT. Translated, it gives CATSRDPPGAMGRGGELFF.

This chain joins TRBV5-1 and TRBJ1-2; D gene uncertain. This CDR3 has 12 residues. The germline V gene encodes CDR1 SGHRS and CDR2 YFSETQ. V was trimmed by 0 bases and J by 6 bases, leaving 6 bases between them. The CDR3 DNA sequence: TGCGCCAGCAGCTTGGGGACGGATGGCTACACCTTC. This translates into CASSLGTDGYTF.

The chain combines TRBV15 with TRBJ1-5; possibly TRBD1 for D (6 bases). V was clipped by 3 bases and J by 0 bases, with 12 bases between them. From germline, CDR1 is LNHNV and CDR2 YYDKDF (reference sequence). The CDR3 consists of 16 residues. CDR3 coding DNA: TGTGCCACCAGCAGCTCCTACAGGGATAGCAATCAGCCCCAGCATTTT. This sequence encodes CATSSSYRDSNQPQHF.

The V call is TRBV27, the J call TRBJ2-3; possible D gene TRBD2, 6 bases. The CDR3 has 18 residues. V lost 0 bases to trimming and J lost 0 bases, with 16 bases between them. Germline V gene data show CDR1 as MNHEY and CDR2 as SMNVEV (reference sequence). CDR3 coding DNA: TGTGCCAGCAGTTTATCCAAACGGGGGTATACTAGCACAGATACGCAGTATTTT. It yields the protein CASSLSKRGYTSTDTQYF.

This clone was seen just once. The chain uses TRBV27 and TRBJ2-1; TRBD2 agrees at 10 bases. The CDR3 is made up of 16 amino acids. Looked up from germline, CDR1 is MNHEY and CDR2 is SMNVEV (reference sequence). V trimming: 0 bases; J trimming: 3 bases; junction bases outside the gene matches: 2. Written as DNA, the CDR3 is TGTGCCAGCAGTTTATCCGAGCGGGGGGGCTACAATGAGCAGTTCTTC. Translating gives CASSLSERGGYNEQFF.

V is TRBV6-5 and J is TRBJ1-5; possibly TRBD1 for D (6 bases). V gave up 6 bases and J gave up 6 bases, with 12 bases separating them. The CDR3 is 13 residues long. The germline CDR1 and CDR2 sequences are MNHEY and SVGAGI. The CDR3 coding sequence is TGTGCCAGCAGGTCAGGGGAGGGTCAGCCCCAGCATTTT. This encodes CASRSGEGQPQHF.

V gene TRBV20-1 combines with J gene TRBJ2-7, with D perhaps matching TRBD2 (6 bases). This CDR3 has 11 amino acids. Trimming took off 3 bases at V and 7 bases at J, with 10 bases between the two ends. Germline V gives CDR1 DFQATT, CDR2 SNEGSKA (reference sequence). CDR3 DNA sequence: TGCAGTGCTAGGGAGGGAAGGGAGCAGTACTTC. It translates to CSAREGREQYF.

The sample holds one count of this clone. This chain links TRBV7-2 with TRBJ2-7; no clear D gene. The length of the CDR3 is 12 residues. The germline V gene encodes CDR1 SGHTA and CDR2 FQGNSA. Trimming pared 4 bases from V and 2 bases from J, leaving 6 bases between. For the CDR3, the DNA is TGTGCCAGCAGCTCCGGCCCCTACGAGCAGTACTTC. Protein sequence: CASSSGPYEQYF.

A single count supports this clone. CDR3 region: CASSLTETQYF. The CDR3 DNA reads as TGTGCCAGCAGCTTGACGGAGACCCAGTACTTC. This sequence joins TRBV5-5 and TRBJ2-5; no firm D call. The CDR3 totals 11 residues. Germline lookup yields CDR1 SGHKS and CDR2 YYEKEE (reference sequence). Trimming took off 1 base at V and 5 bases at J, with 3 bases between the two ends.